Listed below are T cell receptor beta chains from one sample, sequenced in a study of cytomegalovirus exposure and HLA in healthy donors. Repertoires were generated with immunoSEQ multiplex PCR, while TCRdb's copy carries only in-frame clones and drops some. The table includes some 100,000 clones, around three quarters detected once. What was sequenced was PBMCs. Every receptor here comes from a man in his forties or fifties in good health and CMV-seropositive. Both conserved end residues are part of each CDR3. The D gene is left open where the match is weak. Some rows mark clone size as missing; the rest say once, few, many or name a class of expanded clone.

j_call: TRBJ2-4; v_call: TRBV6-1; d_call: TRBD2; clone_size: -; cdr3_nt: TGTGCCGGCAAGGGACTAGCGGTAGCCAAAAACATTCAGTACTTC; cdr3_aa: CAGKGLAVAKNIQYF
j_call: TRBJ1-1; v_call: TRBV19; d_call: -; clone_size: -; cdr3_nt: TGTGCCAGTAGTAGTAGACAGGCCCTCAACACTGAAGCTTTCTTT; cdr3_aa: CASSSRQALNTEAFF
j_call: TRBJ2-5; v_call: TRBV11-2; d_call: TRBD2; clone_size: once; cdr3_nt: TGTGCCAGCAGCCGACTAGCGGGGTACCAAGAGACCCAGTACTTC; cdr3_aa: CASSRLAGYQETQYF
j_call: TRBJ1-2; v_call: TRBV27; d_call: TRBD1; clone_size: -; cdr3_nt: TGTGCCAGCAGTACCCACAGGGGGCGCGACTATGGCTACACCTTC; cdr3_aa: CASSTHRGRDYGYTF
j_call: TRBJ2-1; v_call: TRBV4-1; d_call: TRBD2; clone_size: -; cdr3_nt: TGCGCCAGCAGCCAAGTGGGACTAGCGGGTGCCTACAATGAGCAGTTCTTC; cdr3_aa: CASSQVGLAGAYNEQFF
j_call: TRBJ1-5; v_call: TRBV28; d_call: TRBD1; clone_size: -; cdr3_nt: TGTGCCAGCACGTTTCAGGGGGTAAGCAATCAGCCCCAGCATTTT; cdr3_aa: CASTFQGVSNQPQHF
j_call: TRBJ2-2; v_call: TRBV7-2; d_call: -; clone_size: -; cdr3_nt: TGTGCCAGCAGCTTAGGGAACAGAAGGATTGGGGAGCTGTTTTTT; cdr3_aa: CASSLGNRRIGELFF
j_call: TRBJ2-1; v_call: TRBV7-3; d_call: TRBD2; clone_size: few; cdr3_nt: TGTGCCAGCAGCTTAGGGGGGGGGAATGAGCAGTTCTTC; cdr3_aa: CASSLGGGNEQFF
j_call: TRBJ2-7; v_call: TRBV4-2; d_call: TRBD2; clone_size: -; cdr3_nt: TGTGCCAGCAGCCAACTAGCGGGGGGGAACTACGAGCAGTACTTC; cdr3_aa: CASSQLAGGNYEQYF
j_call: TRBJ1-2; v_call: TRBV7-2; d_call: -; clone_size: once; cdr3_nt: TGTGCCAGCAGGCTAGCGGGGTATGGCTACACCTTC; cdr3_aa: CASRLAGYGYTF
j_call: TRBJ2-2; v_call: TRBV19; d_call: -; clone_size: -; cdr3_nt: TGTGCCAGTAGTAAGTTGAGGACCGGGGAGCTGTTTTTT; cdr3_aa: CASSKLRTGELFF
j_call: TRBJ2-1; v_call: TRBV19; d_call: -; clone_size: -; cdr3_nt: TGTGCCAGTAGTTGGCGGGGACGGGACAATGAGCAGTTCTTC; cdr3_aa: CASSWRGRDNEQFF
j_call: TRBJ2-7; v_call: TRBV2; d_call: TRBD1; clone_size: -; cdr3_nt: TGTGCCAGCAGTTTGGACAGGGGGAGCCTCGAGCAGTACTTC; cdr3_aa: CASSLDRGSLEQYF
j_call: TRBJ2-1; v_call: TRBV10-3; d_call: TRBD2; clone_size: -; cdr3_nt: TGTGCCACTAGACTAGCGGGGGGTCCGGGAAATGAGCAGTTCTTC; cdr3_aa: CATRLAGGPGNEQFF
j_call: TRBJ1-3; v_call: TRBV6-1; d_call: -; clone_size: -; cdr3_nt: TGTGCCAGCAGTGAAAGAACGGTCTCTACTATACTCTCTGGAAACACCATATATTTT; cdr3_aa: CASSERTVSTILSGNTIYF
j_call: TRBJ2-1; v_call: TRBV7-2; d_call: -; clone_size: -; cdr3_nt: TGTGCCAGCAGCTTAGGAGGCAGGGATGAGCAGTTCTTC; cdr3_aa: CASSLGGRDEQFF
j_call: TRBJ1-6; v_call: TRBV6-5; d_call: TRBD1; clone_size: -; cdr3_nt: TGTGCCAGCAGTTTGCTAACGGACAGGGTTGAGACACCCCTCCACTTT; cdr3_aa: CASSLLTDRVETPLHF
j_call: TRBJ2-5; v_call: TRBV10-1; d_call: TRBD2; clone_size: once; cdr3_nt: TGCGCCAGCAGTGAGTCAGCTAGCGGGGGAGAAGAGACCCAGTACTTC; cdr3_aa: CASSESASGGEETQYF
j_call: TRBJ2-5; v_call: TRBV11-1; d_call: TRBD1; clone_size: -; cdr3_nt: TGTGCCAGCGCCCACGGTCAGACAGGGCCCGAAGAGACCCAGTACTTC; cdr3_aa: CASAHGQTGPEETQYF
j_call: TRBJ1-2; v_call: TRBV29-1; d_call: -; clone_size: -; cdr3_nt: TGCAGCGTGAGCGACGGTGACTATGGCTACACCTTC; cdr3_aa: CSVSDGDYGYTF
j_call: TRBJ1-1; v_call: TRBV7-6; d_call: TRBD1; clone_size: -; cdr3_nt: TGTGCCAGCAGCTCACAGAACAGGGGGAACACTGAAGCTTTCTTT; cdr3_aa: CASSSQNRGNTEAFF
j_call: TRBJ2-6; v_call: TRBV5-1; d_call: -; clone_size: -; cdr3_nt: TGCGCCAGCAGCTTGACAGTAACCCCTGGGGCCAACGTCCTGACTTTC; cdr3_aa: CASSLTVTPGANVLTF
j_call: TRBJ1-5; v_call: TRBV7-9; d_call: TRBD1; clone_size: -; cdr3_nt: TGTTCCAGCAGCTTGGGGACAGGGAGAACCAATCAGCCCCAGCATTTT; cdr3_aa: CSSSLGTGRTNQPQHF
j_call: TRBJ2-5; v_call: TRBV7-9; d_call: TRBD1; clone_size: -; cdr3_nt: TGTGCCAGCAGCGATAAGGTCATATTGGACAGGGTCCCGGAGACCCAGTACTTC; cdr3_aa: CASSDKVILDRVPETQYF
j_call: TRBJ1-5; v_call: TRBV28; d_call: -; clone_size: -; cdr3_nt: TGTGCCAGCAGTCCCGGACAGTTTAGCAATCAGCCCCAGCATTTT; cdr3_aa: CASSPGQFSNQPQHF
j_call: TRBJ2-2; v_call: TRBV7-2; d_call: TRBD2; clone_size: -; cdr3_nt: TGTGCCAGCAGCTTACTAGCGGGGTTTACCGGGGAGCTGTTTTTT; cdr3_aa: CASSLLAGFTGELFF
j_call: TRBJ1-3; v_call: TRBV19; d_call: -; clone_size: few; cdr3_nt: TGTGCCAGCACAGGGTCAGGAAACACCATATATTTT; cdr3_aa: CASTGSGNTIYF
j_call: TRBJ1-1; v_call: TRBV7-2; d_call: -; clone_size: -; cdr3_nt: TGTGCCAGCAGCGCGCGGGGTCTGGGAAACACTAAAGCTTTCTTT; cdr3_aa: CASSARGLGNTKAFF
j_call: TRBJ2-5; v_call: TRBV18; d_call: -; clone_size: -; cdr3_nt: TGTGCCAGCTCACCTCGACTTCAAGAGACCCAGTACTTC; cdr3_aa: CASSPRLQETQYF
j_call: TRBJ1-5; v_call: TRBV4-1; d_call: -; clone_size: -; cdr3_nt: TGCGCCAGCAGCCAAGGACAGAATCAGCCCCAGCATTTT; cdr3_aa: CASSQGQNQPQHF
j_call: TRBJ2-3; v_call: TRBV5-1; d_call: TRBD2; clone_size: -; cdr3_nt: TGCGCCAGCAGCACTGGACTAGCGGGGGGGAGCACAGATACGCAGTATTTT; cdr3_aa: CASSTGLAGGSTDTQYF
j_call: TRBJ1-3; v_call: TRBV19; d_call: -; clone_size: -; cdr3_nt: TGTGCCAGTAGTATAGGCGGACAGATCATCTCTGGAAACACCATATATTTT; cdr3_aa: CASSIGGQIISGNTIYF
j_call: TRBJ1-2; v_call: TRBV5-5; d_call: -; clone_size: -; cdr3_nt: TGTGCCAGCAGCTTGTACATGTATGGCTACACCTTC; cdr3_aa: CASSLYMYGYTF
j_call: TRBJ1-1; v_call: TRBV7-9; d_call: -; clone_size: few; cdr3_nt: TGTTCCAGCAAGGTCGGAGGGAACACTGAAGCTTTCTTT; cdr3_aa: CSSKVGGNTEAFF
j_call: TRBJ2-5; v_call: TRBV11-2; d_call: TRBD2; clone_size: -; cdr3_nt: TGTGCCAGCAGCCGGGGACTAGCTCTGGAGACCCAGTACTTC; cdr3_aa: CASSRGLALETQYF
j_call: TRBJ1-5; v_call: TRBV4-1; d_call: -; clone_size: -; cdr3_nt: TGCGCCAGCAGCCCCGGCAGGACTCAAGATCAGCCCCAGCATTTT; cdr3_aa: CASSPGRTQDQPQHF
j_call: TRBJ2-5; v_call: TRBV6-6; d_call: TRBD2; clone_size: -; cdr3_nt: TGTGCCAGCAGCCCAGCGGGGGGATTGAAGACCCAGTACTTC; cdr3_aa: CASSPAGGLKTQYF
j_call: TRBJ2-3; v_call: TRBV15; d_call: TRBD2; clone_size: -; cdr3_nt: TGTGCCACCAGCGGAAGATATGGGACTAGCGAAGATACGCAGTATTTT; cdr3_aa: CATSGRYGTSEDTQYF
j_call: TRBJ2-3; v_call: TRBV6-5; d_call: TRBD1; clone_size: -; cdr3_nt: TGTGCCAGCAGTCTCCGACAGGGGGGGAGTGATACGCAGTATTTT; cdr3_aa: CASSLRQGGSDTQYF
j_call: TRBJ1-1; v_call: TRBV21-1; d_call: -; clone_size: -; cdr3_nt: TGTGCCAGCAGCAAAGCCGGGACAGGGAGAAAAACTGAAGCTTTCTTT; cdr3_aa: CASSKAGTGRKTEAFF
j_call: TRBJ2-5; v_call: TRBV5-1; d_call: TRBD2; clone_size: -; cdr3_nt: TGCGCCAGCAGTGGACTAGCGGCTGAGGAGACCCAGTACTTC; cdr3_aa: CASSGLAAEETQYF
j_call: TRBJ1-5; v_call: TRBV28; d_call: -; clone_size: -; cdr3_nt: TGTGCCAGCAGTTTAGGGCAGGTACGGCCCCAGCATTTT; cdr3_aa: CASSLGQVRPQHF
j_call: TRBJ2-3; v_call: TRBV7-2; d_call: -; clone_size: -; cdr3_nt: TGTGCCAGCAGCTTAGAGGGGCGGGGTTCTAGCACAGATACGCAGTATTTT; cdr3_aa: CASSLEGRGSSTDTQYF
j_call: TRBJ2-3; v_call: TRBV2; d_call: TRBD1; clone_size: -; cdr3_nt: TGTGCCAGCAGCAGACAGGGGACAGGCACAGATACGCAGTATTTT; cdr3_aa: CASSRQGTGTDTQYF
j_call: TRBJ2-2; v_call: TRBV7-8; d_call: -; clone_size: -; cdr3_nt: TGTGCCAGCAGCCGCGCACCGGGACACTACACCGGGGAGCTGTTTTTT; cdr3_aa: CASSRAPGHYTGELFF
j_call: TRBJ2-1; v_call: TRBV18; d_call: TRBD2; clone_size: -; cdr3_nt: TGTGCCAGCTCACCGACTAGCGGGGGGGCCTACAATGAGCAGTTCTTC; cdr3_aa: CASSPTSGGAYNEQFF
j_call: TRBJ2-4; v_call: TRBV5-4; d_call: TRBD1; clone_size: -; cdr3_nt: TGTGCCAGCAGCTCCATGACAGGGGGAAACATTCAGTACTTC; cdr3_aa: CASSSMTGGNIQYF
j_call: TRBJ2-5; v_call: TRBV5-1; d_call: TRBD2; clone_size: few; cdr3_nt: TGCGCCAGCAGCTTCTCCGGGACTAGCGCAGAGACCCAGTACTTC; cdr3_aa: CASSFSGTSAETQYF
j_call: TRBJ2-1; v_call: TRBV9; d_call: -; clone_size: -; cdr3_nt: TGTGCCAGCAGCGTAGTGGCGGGGAGCTCCTACAATGAGCAGTTCTTC; cdr3_aa: CASSVVAGSSYNEQFF
j_call: TRBJ1-5; v_call: TRBV29-1; d_call: -; clone_size: -; cdr3_nt: TGCAGCGTTGGTTCAGGAATTAATCAGCCCCAGCATTTT; cdr3_aa: CSVGSGINQPQHF
j_call: TRBJ2-3; v_call: TRBV27; d_call: -; clone_size: -; cdr3_nt: TGTGCCAGCAGTTTATTGTGGCAGGCTTCTAGCACAGATACGCAGTATTTT; cdr3_aa: CASSLLWQASSTDTQYF
j_call: TRBJ1-5; v_call: TRBV6-5; d_call: -; clone_size: -; cdr3_nt: TGTGCCAGCAGTTACTCGGCAGGAGGACAGCCCCAGCATTTT; cdr3_aa: CASSYSAGGQPQHF
j_call: TRBJ1-2; v_call: TRBV7-9; d_call: -; clone_size: -; cdr3_nt: TGTTCCAGCAGCTTAGTTACAGGCCCTCTCGATGGCTACACCTTC; cdr3_aa: CSSSLVTGPLDGYTF
j_call: TRBJ2-3; v_call: TRBV5-1; d_call: -; clone_size: -; cdr3_nt: TGCGCCAGCAGCTTGGAGGGACTTGGCACAGATACGCAGTATTTT; cdr3_aa: CASSLEGLGTDTQYF
j_call: TRBJ2-1; v_call: TRBV2; d_call: TRBD2; clone_size: -; cdr3_nt: TGTGCCAGCAGCCGGGGGGAATACAATGAGCAGTTCTTC; cdr3_aa: CASSRGEYNEQFF
j_call: TRBJ2-7; v_call: TRBV11-2; d_call: TRBD1; clone_size: -; cdr3_nt: TGTGCCAGCAGCAAAACAGGGACAGGGCCCGCTGGGGAGTACTTC; cdr3_aa: CASSKTGTGPAGEYF
j_call: TRBJ1-2; v_call: TRBV10-3; d_call: -; clone_size: -; cdr3_nt: TGTGCCATCATGGCCGCCCAGGGCTTCGGGGGCTACACCTTC; cdr3_aa: CAIMAAQGFGGYTF